The 14 T cell receptor beta chains reported below all come from one sample, sequenced in a study of T cell responses to AZD1222 COVID-19 vaccine. Clones were read by immunoSEQ multiplex PCR, and TCRdb kept only the in-frame ones, dropping some. The sample consists of 100,000 or so clones, roughly 82% of them appearing once. The material was peripheral blood, obtained on day 0 of AZD1222 vaccination. These receptors were collected from an adult in good health.

V usage is TRBV18 and J usage is TRBJ2-5; no clear D. The V gene lost 5 bases and the J gene lost 2 bases, with 3 bases spanning the gap. CDR3 size: 11 residues. Germline CDR1 KGHSH, CDR2 LQKENI. CDR3 sequence: CASSSQETQYF. The CDR3 DNA reads TGTGCCAGCTCATCACAAGAGACCCAGTACTTC.

In DNA form, the CDR3 reads TGCGCCAGCAGCCAAGATAGTACGGGCCAGAATCAGCCCCAGCATTTT. Translation: CASSQDSTGQNQPQHF. V and J are TRBV4-1 and TRBJ1-5; D remains ambiguous. V shed 0 bases and J shed 4 bases, with 13 bases lying between them. This CDR3 is 16 amino acids long. Germline V gives CDR1 MGHRA, CDR2 YSYEKL.

The chain is built from TRBV12-3 or TRBV12-4 and TRBJ2-5, with D perhaps TRBD2 (6 bases). The CDR3 totals 11 residues. V was shortened by 6 bases and J by 5 bases, with 7 bases between the two germline ends. The CDR3 DNA is TGTGCCAGCAGCCGGGGGGAGACCCAGTACTTC. It codes for CASSRGETQYF.

V is TRBV4-2 and J is TRBJ2-7; a weak D match, TRBD1 (5 bases). Germline V gene lookup returns CDR1 LGHNA and CDR2 YNFKEQ. Trimming stripped 1 base from V and 0 bases from J, with 10 bases between. CDR3 size: 15 residues. The CDR3 sequence is CASSQARQSSYEQYF. The CDR3 DNA is TGTGCCAGCAGCCAAGCTAGACAGAGCTCCTACGAGCAGTACTTC.

The chain has TRBV14 and TRBJ1-1; unclear D gene. This CDR3 has 14 residues. The germline V gene has CDR1 SGHDN and CDR2 FVKESK. The V end was cut by 1 base, the J end by 1 base, with 7 bases between. CDR3: CASSQVASNTEAFF. CDR3 nucleotide sequence: TGTGCCAGCAGCCAAGTCGCATCGAACACTGAAGCTTTCTTT.

This sequence joins TRBV10-2 and TRBJ1-1, with D possibly TRBD1 on 5 matching bases. V was shortened by 8 bases and J by 1 base, with 14 bases between the two germline ends. CDR3 size: 14 residues. Germline assignment: CDR1 WSHSY and CDR2 SAAADI. CDR3 in DNA: TGCGCCAGCGAGGTTCGGCAGGGGAACACTGAAGCTTTCTTT. Its protein is CASEVRQGNTEAFF.

This rearrangement joins TRBV5-6 to TRBJ1-2; perhaps TRBD1 as D (5 bases). Trimming took 0 bases from V and 2 from J, leaving 11 bases between them. Germline V gene lookup returns CDR1 SGHDT and CDR2 YYEEEE. The CDR3 runs to 15 residues. CDR3 sequence (DNA): TGTGCCAGCAGCTTGGTTGGGGGAGGAAACTATGGCTACACCTTC. Residues: CASSLVGGGNYGYTF.

This clone was counted a single time. The genes are TRBV6-2 or TRBV6-3 and TRBJ1-3, with D possibly being TRBD1 (5 bases). The CDR3 is 17 amino acids. Germline values: CDR1 MNHEY, CDR2 SVGEGT. Deletions cut 6 bases from V and 0 bases from J, with 18 bases between. CDR3 sequence: CASSPLGAGSSGNTIYF. CDR3 in DNA: TGTGCCAGCAGCCCCCTCGGGGCAGGTTCCTCTGGAAACACCATATATTTT.

This chain links TRBV10-3 with TRBJ1-2; TRBD1 aligns across 9 bases. From germline, CDR1 is ENHRY and CDR2 SYGVKD. The junction had 8 bases not matched to a gene; V was cut back by 8 bases and J by 4 bases. CDR3 length: 14 amino acids. The CDR3 loop reads CAIAGGTGLYGYTF. CDR3 DNA: TGTGCCATCGCGGGGGGGACAGGGCTCTATGGCTACACCTTC.

The chain links TRBV5-1 to TRBJ1-1, with 10 bases that match TRBD1. V shed 3 bases, J shed 1 base, and the junction held 3 bases outside the gene matches. This CDR3 has 15 residues. CDR1 and CDR2 (germline): SGHRS, YFSETQ. CDR3 nucleotides: TGCGCCAGCAGCTCCGGGACAGGGGCGAACACTGAAGCTTTCTTT. Translated, it gives CASSSGTGANTEAFF. Full variable domain (remainder filled in from reference TRBV5-1 and TRBJ1-1): KAGVTQTPRYLIKTRGQQVTLSCSPISGHRSVSWYQQTPGQGLQFLFEYFSETQRNKGNFPGRFSGRQFSNSRSEMNVSTLELGDSALYLCASSSGTGANTEAFFGQGTRLTVV.

This chain uses TRBV2 with TRBJ2-1; D tentatively fits TRBD1 or TRBD2 (5 bases each). V gave up 3 bases and J gave up 0 bases, with 9 bases separating them. The germline CDR1 and CDR2 sequences are SNHLY and FYNNEI. The CDR3 totals 15 residues. The CDR3 DNA sequence: TGTGCCAGCAGTGACACGGGGCCCTCCTACAATGAGCAGTTCTTC. This gives the protein CASSDTGPSYNEQFF.

A single count supports this clone. The V call is TRBV5-6, the J call TRBJ1-1; D is unclear. The CDR3 is 12 residues long. Between the trimmed V and J ends, which lost 5 bases and 1 base, there was a span of 6 bases. CDR1 is SGHDT and CDR2 is YYEEEE in the germline V gene. DNA of the CDR3: TGTGCCAGCAGGCGACGGAACACTGAAGCTTTCTTT. Translating it yields CASRRRNTEAFF.

V and J are TRBV4-1 and TRBJ2-1, with 8 bases fitting TRBD1. Trimming at V came to 1 base and at J to 1 base, leaving 12 bases not matched to a gene. CDR1 is MGHRA and CDR2 is YSYEKL in the germline V gene. The CDR3 is 19 amino acids. The DNA for the CDR3 is TGCGCCAGCAGCCAAGGGAGACGGGGGACAGGCCCTTCCTACAATGAGCAGTTCTTC. Amino acid sequence: CASSQGRRGTGPSYNEQFF.

This chain links TRBV4-1 with TRBJ1-5, with unresolved D. Between the trimmed V and J ends, which lost 0 bases and 4 bases, there was a span of 4 bases. This CDR3 region has 13 residues. CDR1 and CDR2 from the germline V gene are MGHRA and YSYEKL. In DNA, the CDR3 is TGCGCCAGCAGCCAAGAATTAAATCAGCCCCAGCATTTT. This codes for CASSQELNQPQHF.